This T cell receptor (beta chain) was observed in a study of a mutant IDH1 vaccine in newly diagnosed glioma. Background on the study: Onset of vaccination occurred 4-6 weeks following radiotherapy alone, or with temozolomide cycles.

Looked up from germline, CDR1 is LGHNA and CDR2 is YNFKEQ. The CDR3 totals 15 residues. V was trimmed by 3 bases and J by 5 bases, leaving 16 bases between them. Note on this clone: The antigen remains undetermined.

The method was immunoSEQ multiplex PCR; TCRdb's version includes in-frame clones alone and lacks a portion of them. This sample has 40,000 to 60,000 clones, with 79% found just once. Time point noted: week 35, safety follow-up. One vaccine dose held 300 ug of mutant IDH1 20-mer peptide and came with topical imiquimod. This sequence was found in a man aged 40-49 years with glioma. The J gene is TRBJ2-5, the V gene TRBV4-2; D is possibly TRBD1 (7 bases). Sequencing was performed on PBMCs, taken from a glioma patient whose treatment included an IDH1 peptide vaccine. Here the CDR3 reads CASSQEGARLETQYF. In nucleotides, the CDR3 is TGTGCCAGCAGCCAGGAGGGGGCGCGGTTGGAGACCCAGTACTTC.